The 2 T cell receptor beta chains below were found in one sample sequenced in a study of control samples from healthy donors and cancer patients. Only in-frame clones appear in the TCRdb table, and some are missing; sequencing was by immunoSEQ multiplex PCR. The top ten hold 1.5% to 2% of the sample, which has 64,000 or so clones, 92% seen once. Sequencing input: PBMCs. The receptor source for this set is a man aged 40-50 years with colorectal cancer.

This chain links TRBV7-9 with TRBJ1-2; 7 nucleotides align to TRBD1. CDR1 is SEHNR and CDR2 is FQNEAQ in the germline V gene (reference sequence). The ends lost 5 bases at V and 4 bases at J; junction bases unmatched: 4. The CDR3 has 13 amino acids. CDR3 residues: CASSPGQAYGYTF. The CDR3 nucleotides are TGTGCCAGCAGCCCCGGACAGGCCTATGGCTACACCTTC.

This clone was recorded once. This sequence joins TRBV12-1 and TRBJ1-2; TRBD1 is taken as the D call from the table, unchecked against the DNA. TRBV12-1 represents a pseudogene. The CDR3 extends over 14 amino acids. CDR3 amino acids: CASSRRQGSYGYTF. In DNA form, the CDR3 reads TGTGCCAGCAGCAGAAGACAGGGGAGCTATGGCTACACCTTC.